What follows are 26 T cell receptor beta chains derived from one specimen sequenced in a study of shared clonotypes between healthy human individuals. Produced via immunoSEQ multiplex PCR; TCRdb's table is partial and in-frame only. The table shows around 690,000 clones, with around 91% occurring only once. The sequencing input was memory CD8+ T cells from PBMCs. Noted subset: CD45RO+ cells pooled with CCR7-negative TemRA cells. The receptor source for this set is a man between 18 and 29 years old in good health. Some clones in this sample may be carry-over from other donors' samples.

The V gene is TRBV9, the J gene TRBJ2-7; D uncertain. Germline CDR1 reads SGDLS; CDR2 reads YYNGEE. Trimming pared 3 bases from V and 3 bases from J, leaving 7 bases between. The CDR3 covers 12 residues. CDR3 DNA sequence: TGTGCCAGCAGCGCAGGCAGCTACGAGCAGTACTTC. Its translation is CASSAGSYEQYF.

This rearrangement joins TRBV4-1 to TRBJ1-1; weak D call: TRBD1 (5 bases). Germline-derived CDR1 and CDR2 are MGHRA and YSYEKL. V lost 3 bases and J 4 bases, leaving 9 bases between the germline ends. The length of the CDR3 is 13 residues. CDR3 region: CASSHRGGTEAFF. CDR3 DNA: TGCGCCAGCAGCCATCGGGGGGGCACTGAAGCTTTCTTT.

The chain combines TRBV30 with TRBJ2-7, with TRBD1 matching over 8 bases. There are 15 residues in the CDR3. CDR1 and CDR2 (germline): GTSNPN, SVGIG (reference sequence). Trimming cost V 4 bases and J 5 bases; bases outside gene matches: 13. The CDR3 bases are TGTGCCTGGAACCATGGGACAGGATCTAGGGACGAGCAGTACTTC. Amino acid sequence: CAWNHGTGSRDEQYF.

The chain recombines TRBV7-8 with TRBJ2-7; 8 bases line up with TRBD1. The V gene's germline CDR1 is SGHVS and CDR2 FQNEAQ. Unmatched junction bases numbered 10, after V lost 5 bases and J lost 1 base. The CDR3 extends over 16 amino acids. CDR3 DNA sequence: TGTGCCAGCAGCCTCAGGGACAGGTCAGCGTCCTACGAGCAGTACTTC. It is translated as CASSLRDRSASYEQYF.

In its sample, this clone was seen once. V and J are TRBV4-3 and TRBJ2-3, with 9 nucleotides matching TRBD2. In germline, CDR1 is LGHNA, CDR2 YSLEER. The J segment lost 1 base and the V segment lost 2 bases, leaving 10 bases of the junction unmatched. The length of the CDR3 is 18 residues. The CDR3 region has the DNA TGCGCCAGCAGCCAAAAATTGACCTGGACTAGCGGCACAGATACGCAGTATTTT. This encodes CASSQKLTWTSGTDTQYF.

This sequence joins TRBV28 and TRBJ1-2; tentative D call: TRBD1 (5 bases). Trimming cost V 1 base and J 6 bases, with 12 bases left between them. This CDR3 is 14 amino acids long. Germline CDR1 reads MDHEN; CDR2 reads SYDVKM. In DNA, the CDR3 is TGTGCCAGCAGTTTATCATACAGGATCGATGGCTACACCTTC. It yields the protein CASSLSYRIDGYTF.

The chain employs TRBV27 and TRBJ2-7; 10 bases agree with TRBD2. CDR1 and CDR2 from the germline V gene are MNHEY and SMNVEV (reference sequence). Losses at the gene ends were 9 bases for V and 4 bases for J; bases not matched to a gene: 12. This CDR3 has 15 residues. This chain's CDR3 is CARRLITSGIYEQYF. The CDR3 coding sequence is TGTGCCAGGCGGTTAATAACTAGCGGGATTTACGAGCAGTACTTC.

The chain has TRBV7-2 and TRBJ2-7; no reliable D call. Trimming removed 5 bases at V and 0 bases at J, with 8 bases between. Germline values: CDR1 SGHTA, CDR2 FQGNSA. This CDR3 comprises 13 residues. The CDR3 region is CASSRPASYEQYF. The CDR3 bases are TGTGCCAGCAGCCGACCAGCCTCCTACGAGCAGTACTTC. The variable domain in full, completed from reference TRBV7-2 and TRBJ2-7, reads GAGVSQSPSNKVTEKGKDVELRCDPISGHTALYWYRQSLGQGLEFLIYFQGNSAPDKSGLPSDRFSAERTGGSVSTLTIQRTQQEDSAVYLCASSRPASYEQYFGPGTRLTVT.

CDR3 DNA: TGTGCCAGCAGCTTAATGGGCCAGAGCTCCTACAATGAGCAGTTCTTC. The encoded protein is CASSLMGQSSYNEQFF. This chain joins TRBV7-3 and TRBJ2-1; the D is unclear. Trimming removed 1 base at V and 0 bases at J, with 10 bases between. The CDR3 covers 16 residues. CDR1 and CDR2 from the germline V gene are SGHTA and FQGTGA.

The chain employs TRBV28 and TRBJ2-7; 8 nucleotides agree with TRBD2. This CDR3 is 14 amino acids long. J gave up 3 bases and V 8 bases, and 9 bases lay outside the gene matches. Germline values: CDR1 MDHEN, CDR2 SYDVKM. CDR3 in DNA: TGTGCCAGCTCACTAGCGGCCAGGGGCTACGAGCAGTACTTC. Translated: CASSLAARGYEQYF.

The chain couples TRBV27 to TRBJ1-4; the D is unclear. V dropped 2 bases and J dropped 8 bases, with 18 bases sitting between them. The CDR3 is 16 residues long. CDR1 is MNHEY, CDR2 SMNVEV, per germline (reference sequence). CDR3 in DNA: TGTGCCAGCAGTTTAGCCCCCGGGCCAGTTAACGAAAAACTGTTTTTT. Protein product: CASSLAPGPVNEKLFF. The variable domain in full, with the rest retrieved from reference TRBV27 and TRBJ1-4, is EAQVTQNPRYLITVTGKKLTVTCSQNMNHEYMSWYRQDPGLGLRQIYYSMNVEVTDKGDVPEGYKVSRKEKRNFPLILESPSPNQTSLYFCASSLAPGPVNEKLFFGSGTQLSVL.

This sequence joins TRBV7-9 and TRBJ1-1, with D unclear. There are 12 residues in the CDR3. V was pared by 5 bases and J by 4 bases, with 8 bases between. The germline V gene encodes CDR1 SEHNR and CDR2 FQNEAQ (reference sequence). In DNA form, the CDR3 reads TGTGCCAGCAGCCCGGGTCCCACTGAAGCTTTCTTT. This translates into CASSPGPTEAFF.

The rearrangement joins TRBV4-3 to TRBJ2-7, with D possibly matching TRBD1 (6 bases). This CDR3 is built from 15 residues. Germline V gene sequence: CDR1 LGHNA, CDR2 YSLEER. Trimming left V 4 bases short and J 1 base short, with 14 bases between. The CDR3 spells CASSRGRGLSYEQYF. CDR3 nucleotide sequence: TGCGCCAGCAGCCGAGGCAGGGGTCTTTCCTACGAGCAGTACTTC.

The chain links TRBV10-3 to TRBJ2-1, with D perhaps assigned TRBD1 or TRBD2 (5 bases each). Germline CDR1 and CDR2: ENHRY and SYGVKD. This CDR3 spans 11 amino acids. Deletions cut 6 bases from V and 9 bases from J, with 9 bases between. The CDR3 region is CAISAGTEQFF. For the CDR3, the DNA is TGTGCCATCAGCGCCGGGACTGAGCAGTTCTTC.

J is TRBJ1-3 and V is TRBV28; D call uncertain. Germline V lookup: CDR1 MDHEN, CDR2 SYDVKM. V was pared by 4 bases and J by 1 base, with 5 bases between. The CDR3 is 13 amino acids. In DNA, the CDR3 is TGTGCCAGCAGTTACCTTTCTGGAAACACCATATATTTT. Its protein product is CASSYLSGNTIYF.

CDR3 loop: CASSYKVGGYNEQFF. The CDR3 coding sequence is TGTGCCAGCAGTTACAAGGTCGGGGGTTACAATGAGCAGTTCTTC. The rearrangement uses TRBV27 and TRBJ2-1, with a possible D match to TRBD2 (6 bases). Germline V CDR1 and CDR2: MNHEY, SMNVEV (reference sequence). The CDR3 spans 15 residues. With 4 bases removed from V and 4 bases from J, the gap between germline ends came to 14 bases.

The V gene is TRBV5-1, the J gene TRBJ2-1; D uncertain. Germline loops: CDR1 SGHRS, CDR2 YFSETQ. Trimming took 0 bases from V and 0 from J, leaving 7 bases between them. The CDR3 consists of 15 residues. CDR3 coding DNA: TGCGCCAGCAGCTTGGCTACTTTCTCCTACAATGAGCAGTTCTTC. Amino acid sequence: CASSLATFSYNEQFF.

This chain connects TRBV5-4 to TRBJ2-7; D is perhaps TRBD2 (7 bases). This CDR3 has 16 residues. Trimming removed 4 bases from V and 0 bases from J, with 17 bases in between. Germline loops: CDR1 SGHNT, CDR2 YYREEE (reference sequence). CDR3 region: CASSGERGGPSYEQYF. CDR3 bases: TGTGCCAGCAGCGGGGAAAGGGGGGGCCCCTCCTACGAGCAGTACTTC.

V and J are TRBV7-9 and TRBJ1-4; the D gene is possibly TRBD1 (5 bases). CDR3 length: 14 amino acids. Deletions cut 0 bases from V and 12 bases from J, with 14 bases between. The germline gives CDR1 SEHNR, CDR2 FQNEAQ (reference sequence). The CDR3 protein is CASSLARSGAELFF. The CDR3 DNA is TGTGCCAGCAGCTTAGCTCGTAGTGGGGCGGAACTGTTTTTT.

Here the CDR3 reads CASSIVTAGHYGYTF. The CDR3 nucleotides read TGTGCCAGTAGTATAGTTACGGCAGGCCACTATGGCTACACCTTC. The gene calls are TRBV19 and TRBJ1-2; no firm D call. V gave up 1 base and J gave up 3 bases, with 12 bases separating them. Per germline, CDR1 LNHDA and CDR2 SQIVND (reference sequence). The CDR3 is 15 residues long. Using reference TRBV19 and TRBJ1-2 for the parts outside the CDR3, the full variable domain is DGGITQSPKYLFRKEGQNVTLSCEQNLNHDAMYWYRQDPGQGLRLIYYSQIVNDFQKGDIAEGYSVSREKKESFPLTVTSAQKNPTAFYLCASSIVTAGHYGYTFGSGTRLTVV.

The V gene is TRBV11-2, the J gene TRBJ2-7; D might be TRBD2 (6 bases). The CDR3 has 14 amino acids. V lost 3 bases to trimming and J lost 3 bases, with 12 bases between them. CDR1 is SGHAT, CDR2 FQNNGV, per germline. CDR3 DNA sequence: TGTGCCAGCAGCTTGGGGACTCCTAACTACGAGCAGTACTTC. This encodes CASSLGTPNYEQYF.

The chain combines TRBV18 with TRBJ1-6; D is perhaps TRBD1 (6 bases). Trimming took 2 bases from V and 4 from J, leaving 15 bases between them. CDR1 and CDR2 from the germline V gene are KGHSH and LQKENI. The CDR3 runs 17 residues. CDR3 loop: CASSPNSYGQYNSPLHF. The CDR3 region has the DNA TGTGCCAGCTCACCAAATTCGTATGGACAGTATAATTCACCCCTCCACTTT.

The chain recombines TRBV7-9 with TRBJ2-1; 8 bases align to TRBD1. The germline gives CDR1 SEHNR, CDR2 FQNEAQ (reference sequence). Trimming at V came to 10 bases and at J to 3 bases, leaving 5 bases not matched to a gene. This CDR3 has 13 amino acids. The CDR3 DNA sequence: TGTGCCACTACAGGGGGTTTCTACAATGAGCAGTTCTTC. Translated, it gives CATTGGFYNEQFF. Combining the CDR3 with reference TRBV7-9 and TRBJ2-1 gives the whole variable domain DTGVSQNPRHKITKRGQNVTFRCDPISEHNRLYWYRQTLGQGPEFLTYFQNEAQLEKSRLLSDRFSAERPKGSFSTLEIQRTEQGDSAMYLCATTGGFYNEQFFGPGTRLTVL.

The V and J genes are TRBV9 and TRBJ2-3; 8 positions match TRBD1. CDR1 is SGDLS and CDR2 is YYNGEE in the germline V gene. Losses at the gene ends were 3 bases for V and 2 bases for J; bases not matched to a gene: 5. The CDR3 has 15 amino acids. The chain's CDR3 is CASSGGQGNTDTQYF. The CDR3 DNA follows: TGTGCCAGCAGCGGTGGACAGGGAAACACAGATACGCAGTATTTT.

This chain uses TRBV28 with TRBJ2-7; D might be TRBD2 (6 bases). There are 14 residues in the CDR3. Deletions cut 7 bases from V and 7 bases from J, with 20 bases between. Germline V gene lookup returns CDR1 MDHEN and CDR2 SYDVKM. Written as DNA, the CDR3 is TGTGCCAGCAAACTCCCACGGAGGGATCGAGAGCAGTACTTC. It encodes CASKLPRRDREQYF.

CDR3 bases: TGTGCCAGCAGTTTATCGATCCCGGGAATAGCGCGTATCTCCTACGAGCAGTACTTC. This sequence encodes CASSLSIPGIARISYEQYF. V is TRBV27 and J is TRBJ2-7, with a possible D match to TRBD2 (5 bases). With 0 bases removed from V and 0 bases from J, the gap between germline ends came to 21 bases. Germline values: CDR1 MNHEY, CDR2 SMNVEV (reference sequence). The CDR3 is made up of 19 amino acids.